A selection of T cell receptor beta chains follows, all from one sample in a study of regulatory and conventional T cells in RAG deficiency. The table came from immunoSEQ multiplex PCR; TCRdb's copy has only in-frame clones and leaves some out. The sample lists roughly 28,000 clones; more than 90% were seen once. These data were also filed under a second study, of regulatory T cells.

Sequenced material: CD25- CD4+ T cells sorted from blood. These TCRs come from a human donor in good health. CDR3s include the opening cysteine and the closing phenylalanine or tryptophan. D genes are given only for firm matches. Expanded clones get a size class; other rows say once, few or many, or leave the size out.

abundance: .
d_gene: TRBD2
v_gene: TRBV18
j_gene: TRBJ2-1
CDR3aa: CASSPGLEHEQFF
CDR3nt: TGTGCCAGCTCACCGGGACTAGAACATGAGCAGTTCTTC

abundance: .
d_gene: .
v_gene: TRBV15
j_gene: TRBJ2-1
CDR3aa: CATSRDLANEQFF
CDR3nt: TGTGCCACCAGCAGAGACCTAGCGAATGAGCAGTTCTTC

abundance: .
d_gene: TRBD1
v_gene: TRBV6-1
j_gene: TRBJ2-7
CDR3aa: CAITRGPQYEQYF
CDR3nt: TGTGCCATCACCAGGGGGCCCCAGTACGAGCAGTACTTC

abundance: .
d_gene: TRBD2
v_gene: TRBV18
j_gene: TRBJ2-4
CDR3aa: CASYPGGTLAKNIQYF
CDR3nt: TGTGCCAGCTACCCGGGAGGAACATTAGCCAAAAACATTCAGTACTTC

abundance: .
d_gene: .
v_gene: TRBV21-1
j_gene: TRBJ2-7
CDR3aa: CASSQTWGVEDRSSYEQYF
CDR3nt: TGTGCCAGCAGCCAAACCTGGGGAGTGGAGGACCGTAGCTCCTACGAGCAGTACTTC

abundance: once
d_gene: TRBD1
v_gene: TRBV18
j_gene: TRBJ2-5
CDR3aa: CASSTQGATIETQYF
CDR3nt: TGTGCCAGCTCAACTCAGGGGGCCACAATAGAGACCCAGTACTTC

abundance: .
d_gene: .
v_gene: TRBV7-2
j_gene: TRBJ1-2
CDR3aa: CASSFRGYGYTF
CDR3nt: TGTGCCAGCAGCTTCCGGGGATATGGCTACACCTTC

abundance: .
d_gene: TRBD1
v_gene: TRBV5-5
j_gene: TRBJ1-4
CDR3aa: CASSFGQGVNEKLFF
CDR3nt: TGTGCCAGCAGCTTTGGACAGGGAGTTAATGAAAAACTGTTTTTT

abundance: .
d_gene: .
v_gene: TRBV30
j_gene: TRBJ2-7
CDR3aa: CAWSVPYHVKARINRWHEQYF
CDR3nt: TGTGCCTGGAGTGTACCCTACCACGTTAAAGCCAGGATTAATAGGTGGCACGAGCAGTACTTC

abundance: .
d_gene: .
v_gene: TRBV28
j_gene: TRBJ2-7
CDR3aa: CASSLQHYEQYF
CDR3nt: TGTGCCAGCAGTTTGCAACACTACGAGCAGTACTTC

abundance: .
d_gene: .
v_gene: TRBV27
j_gene: TRBJ1-2
CDR3aa: CASSPGQPPYGYTF
CDR3nt: TGTGCCAGCAGTCCAGGACAGCCCCCCTATGGCTACACCTTC

abundance: .
d_gene: .
v_gene: TRBV16
j_gene: TRBJ2-7
CDR3aa: CASSQSRTVLFHEQYF
CDR3nt: TGTGCCAGCAGCCAATCAAGGACAGTCCTCTTCCACGAGCAGTACTTC

abundance: .
d_gene: TRBD1
v_gene: TRBV2
j_gene: TRBJ2-1
CDR3aa: CATLQGDWGNEQFF
CDR3nt: TGTGCCACATTACAGGGGGATTGGGGCAATGAGCAGTTCTTC

abundance: .
d_gene: .
v_gene: TRBV6-5
j_gene: TRBJ1-6
CDR3aa: CASRAGLRKDSPLHF
CDR3nt: TGTGCCTCCCGAGCGGGGCTACGGAAGGATTCACCCCTCCACTTT

abundance: .
d_gene: TRBD2
v_gene: TRBV30
j_gene: TRBJ2-5
CDR3aa: CAWGRGAPQETQYF
CDR3nt: TGTGCCTGGGGGCGGGGGGCCCCCCAAGAGACCCAGTACTTC

abundance: .
d_gene: TRBD1
v_gene: TRBV19
j_gene: TRBJ1-5
CDR3aa: CASSRRTGNSNQPQHF
CDR3nt: TGTGCCAGTAGTAGGCGGACAGGCAATAGCAATCAGCCCCAGCATTTT

abundance: .
d_gene: .
v_gene: TRBV7-9
j_gene: TRBJ1-3
CDR3aa: CASSLSGVPSGNTIYF
CDR3nt: TGTGCCAGCAGCCTGTCAGGGGTACCCTCTGGAAACACCATATATTTT

abundance: once
d_gene: .
v_gene: TRBV11-1
j_gene: TRBJ2-1
CDR3aa: CASSRLRNLSSRSYNEQFF
CDR3nt: TGTGCCAGCAGTCGTCTCCGGAACCTGTCTTCGAGGTCCTACAATGAGCAGTTCTTC

abundance: .
d_gene: .
v_gene: TRBV7-8
j_gene: TRBJ1-1
CDR3aa: CASSSNGRVEMEAFF
CDR3nt: TGTGCCAGCAGCTCCAACGGCAGGGTGGAGATGGAAGCTTTCTTT

abundance: .
d_gene: .
v_gene: TRBV29-1
j_gene: TRBJ1-1
CDR3aa: CSVSGGRNTEAFF
CDR3nt: TGCAGCGTCTCTGGAGGGAGGAACACTGAAGCTTTCTTT

abundance: .
d_gene: .
v_gene: TRBV27
j_gene: TRBJ2-5
CDR3aa: CASSLSLQGPGETQYF
CDR3nt: TGTGCCAGCAGTTTAAGCTTACAGGGACCGGGGGAGACCCAGTACTTC

abundance: .
d_gene: TRBD1
v_gene: TRBV7-9
j_gene: TRBJ2-7
CDR3aa: CASSHPGQGSNEQYF
CDR3nt: TGTGCCAGCAGCCATCCGGGACAGGGGTCCAACGAGCAGTACTTC

abundance: .
d_gene: .
v_gene: TRBV6-5
j_gene: TRBJ2-7
CDR3aa: CASSYSFRTATYEQYF
CDR3nt: TGTGCCAGCAGTTACTCGTTTCGGACAGCAACCTACGAGCAGTACTTC

abundance: .
d_gene: .
v_gene: TRBV15
j_gene: TRBJ1-2
CDR3aa: CATRERGPGGYTF
CDR3nt: TGTGCCACCAGGGAGCGCGGCCCTGGGGGCTACACCTTC

abundance: .
d_gene: .
v_gene: TRBV6-5
j_gene: TRBJ2-5
CDR3aa: CASSYSRYQETQYF
CDR3nt: TGTGCCAGCAGTTACTCTCGGTATCAAGAGACCCAGTACTTC

abundance: .
d_gene: .
v_gene: TRBV5-6
j_gene: TRBJ2-7
CDR3aa: CASSYPFGSSYEQYF
CDR3nt: TGTGCCAGCAGCTATCCCTTTGGGAGCTCCTACGAGCAGTACTTC

abundance: .
d_gene: .
v_gene: TRBV5-1
j_gene: TRBJ1-6
CDR3aa: CASSLQPGAGSPLHF
CDR3nt: TGCGCCAGCAGCCTACAGCCAGGGGCAGGCTCACCCCTCCACTTT

abundance: .
d_gene: TRBD1
v_gene: TRBV11-2
j_gene: TRBJ2-7
CDR3aa: CASQAQGATFSSYEQYF
CDR3nt: TGTGCCAGCCAGGCGCAGGGGGCGACTTTTAGCTCCTACGAGCAGTACTTC

abundance: .
d_gene: .
v_gene: TRBV5-1
j_gene: TRBJ2-7
CDR3aa: CASSLGQVEQYF
CDR3nt: TGCGCCAGCAGCCTGGGACAAGTCGAGCAGTACTTC

abundance: .
d_gene: .
v_gene: TRBV2
j_gene: TRBJ1-6
CDR3aa: CASSVRTDGSPLHF
CDR3nt: TGTGCCAGCAGTGTCCGGACAGACGGTTCACCCCTCCACTTT

abundance: .
d_gene: TRBD2
v_gene: TRBV12-5
j_gene: TRBJ2-3
CDR3aa: CASGPQRLAGVGDTQYF
CDR3nt: TGTGCTAGTGGTCCACAAAGACTAGCGGGGGTGGGAGATACGCAGTATTTT

abundance: .
d_gene: TRBD2
v_gene: TRBV6-1
j_gene: TRBJ2-2
CDR3aa: CAAGGRAGNTGELFF
CDR3nt: TGTGCCGCGGGGGGGCGGGCAGGGAACACCGGGGAGCTGTTTTTT

abundance: .
d_gene: .
v_gene: TRBV11-2
j_gene: TRBJ1-2
CDR3aa: CASSLGTVGGYTF
CDR3nt: TGTGCCAGCAGCTTAGGGACAGTTGGCGGCTACACCTTC

abundance: .
d_gene: .
v_gene: TRBV6-1
j_gene: TRBJ2-7
CDR3aa: CASSVSQGPYEQYF
CDR3nt: TGTGCCAGCAGTGTTTCCCAGGGTCCCTACGAGCAGTACTTC

abundance: .
d_gene: TRBD2
v_gene: TRBV25-1
j_gene: TRBJ2-3
CDR3aa: CASSERGGAPDTQYF
CDR3nt: TGTGCCAGCAGTGAACGCGGGGGGGCCCCAGATACGCAGTATTTT

abundance: few
d_gene: .
v_gene: TRBV6-1
j_gene: TRBJ1-3
CDR3aa: CASSGTIGGDTGNTIYF
CDR3nt: TGTGCCAGCAGTGGGACGATAGGGGGGGACACTGGAAACACCATATATTTT

abundance: .
d_gene: .
v_gene: TRBV9
j_gene: TRBJ1-1
CDR3aa: CASSVGQAANTEAFF
CDR3nt: TGTGCCAGCAGCGTAGGGCAGGCAGCGAACACTGAAGCTTTCTTT

abundance: .
d_gene: .
v_gene: TRBV5-6
j_gene: TRBJ1-5
CDR3aa: CASSLGGYNQPQHF
CDR3nt: TGTGCCAGCAGCTTGGGCGGTTACAATCAGCCCCAGCATTTT

abundance: .
d_gene: TRBD1
v_gene: TRBV5-1
j_gene: TRBJ2-2
CDR3aa: CASSRGQDVRTGELFF
CDR3nt: TGCGCCAGCAGCCGTGGACAGGATGTAAGGACCGGGGAGCTGTTTTTT

abundance: .
d_gene: TRBD1
v_gene: TRBV5-6
j_gene: TRBJ2-1
CDR3aa: CASSLDTGVRTNEQFF
CDR3nt: TGTGCCAGCAGCTTGGACACAGGGGTTCGGACCAATGAGCAGTTCTTC

abundance: .
d_gene: .
v_gene: TRBV30
j_gene: TRBJ2-2
CDR3aa: CAWARGGTGELFF
CDR3nt: TGTGCCTGGGCCCGGGGAGGCACCGGGGAGCTGTTTTTT

abundance: .
d_gene: .
v_gene: TRBV15
j_gene: TRBJ1-1
CDR3aa: CATSRDSGVNTEAFF
CDR3nt: TGTGCCACCAGCAGAGATTCCGGGGTGAACACTGAAGCTTTCTTT